This TCR beta chain was profiled in a study of blood T cell repertoires in COVID-19. Turning to the study itself: Sites in the United States, Italy and Spain provided acute and convalescent COVID-19 samples. PBMCs, B-cell-depleted T cells, or T cells provided the cDNA or gDNA that made up the material.

This clone showed up just once. In the authors' methods: Amplifying reference gene primers gave estimates of nucleated cell counts. Repertoires were generated with immunoSEQ multiplex PCR, while TCRdb's copy carries only in-frame clones and drops some. The D gene and trimming were derived from the DNA, and the V and J assignments and clone size from that table. The data contain around 170,000 clones, approximately 79% of them singletons. Per the germline V gene, CDR1 is GTSNPN and CDR2 is SVGIG (reference sequence). This CDR3 has 15 residues. Losses at the gene ends were 3 bases for V and 6 bases for J; bases not matched to a gene: 8.

The sequence was obtained from a man aged 30-40 years with active or convalescent COVID-19. Source material: peripheral blood. The chain uses TRBV30 and TRBJ2-1, with 10 nucleotides matching TRBD2. Here the CDR3 DNA reads TGTGCCTGGAGCCCCGCTAGCGGGGGAGTCAATGAGCAGTTCTTC. It is translated as CAWSPASGGVNEQFF. Looking up the rest from reference TRBV30 and TRBJ2-1 gives the full variable domain: SQTIHQWPATLVQPVGSPLSLECTVEGTSNPNLYWYRQAAGRGLQLLFYSVGIGQISSEVPQNLSASRPQDRQFILSSKKLLLSDSGFYLCAWSPASGGVNEQFFGPGTRLTVL.